One and the same sample provided the 23 T cell receptor beta chains below, sequenced in a study of cytomegalovirus exposure and HLA in healthy donors. The PCR used 60 Vbeta and 13 Jbeta primers. The table came from immunoSEQ multiplex PCR; TCRdb's copy has only in-frame clones and leaves some out. The table lists 150,000 to 200,000 clones, roughly four fifths of them singletons. Sample: PBMCs. These receptors were taken from a woman aged 30 to 39 in good health and CMV-seropositive.

The gene calls are TRBV7-9 and TRBJ2-3; D may be TRBD2 (6 bases). Trimming pared 5 bases from V and 5 bases from J, leaving 20 bases between. Germline CDR1 is SEHNR and CDR2 is FQNEAQ (reference sequence). This CDR3 is 16 amino acids long. As DNA, the CDR3 is TGTGCCAGCAGCCACCTGGGGAGACTAGATCTAGATACGCAGTATTTT. Translation: CASSHLGRLDLDTQYF. Complete variable domain (other parts from reference TRBV7-9 and TRBJ2-3): DTGVSQNPRHKITKRGQNVTFRCDPISEHNRLYWYRQTLGQGPEFLTYFQNEAQLEKSRLLSDRFSAERPKGSFSTLEIQRTEQGDSAMYLCASSHLGRLDLDTQYFGPGTRLTVL.

This rearrangement joins TRBV5-8 to TRBJ2-2; D unresolved. V was pared by 10 bases and J by 6 bases, with 7 bases between. Germline V CDR1 and CDR2: SGHTS, YDEGEE. The CDR3 is 10 residues long. The DNA of the CDR3 is TGTGCCCTCCTAGCCGGGGAGCTGTTTTTT. Translating it yields CALLAGELFF.

The chain links TRBV2 to TRBJ1-2; TRBD1 matches 11 bases. The CDR3 has 14 amino acids. Germline V gives CDR1 SNHLY, CDR2 FYNNEI. Trimming took 1 base from V and 8 from J; bases not matched to a gene: 3. CDR3 coding DNA: TGTGCCAGCAGTGAAGGGGGACAGGGGGGAGGCTACACCTTC. This gives the protein CASSEGGQGGGYTF.

The V gene is TRBV7-9, the J gene TRBJ1-1; 9 bases line up with TRBD1. V was pared by 5 bases and J by 5 bases, with 12 bases of the junction left unmatched. Looked up from germline, CDR1 is SEHNR and CDR2 is FQNEAQ (reference sequence). This CDR3 spans 16 amino acids. The CDR3 spells CASSIYAGTGLTEAFF. In DNA form, the CDR3 reads TGTGCCAGCAGCATTTACGCCGGGACAGGGTTAACTGAAGCTTTCTTT.

J is TRBJ2-5 and V is TRBV27; 8 nucleotides agree with TRBD1. This CDR3 is built from 15 residues. J gave up 3 bases and V 5 bases, and 8 bases lay outside the gene matches. Germline lookup yields CDR1 MNHEY and CDR2 SMNVEV (reference sequence). CDR3 nucleotides: TGTGCCAGCAGTCCCAGGGGGACAGGAGAAGAGACCCAGTACTTC. This codes for CASSPRGTGEETQYF.

A note on this clone: At one of its ends the junction is not consistent with the germline gene, which may arise from a read error. The V and J genes are TRBV7-9 and TRBJ1-5, with D unclear. Germline assignment: CDR1 SEHNR and CDR2 FQNEAQ (reference sequence). CDR3 length equals 16 residues. CDR3 region: CSSSFGRDTNNQPQHF. CDR3 coding DNA: TGTTCCAGCAGCTTTGGTCGGGATACAAACAATCAGCCCCAGCATTTT.

This sequence joins TRBV6-5 and TRBJ1-1; 8 nucleotides agree with TRBD1. In germline, CDR1 is MNHEY, CDR2 SVGAGI. This CDR3 has 11 residues. The V segment lost 6 bases and the J segment 10 bases; nucleotides outside the gene matches: 4. The DNA for the CDR3 is TGTGCCAGCAGCCAGGGGGCGATAGCTTTCTTT. Its translation is CASSQGAIAFF.

The chain joins TRBV28 to TRBJ2-7, with D hard to call. V was shortened by 0 bases and J by 2 bases, with 8 bases between the two germline ends. Germline V gives CDR1 MDHEN, CDR2 SYDVKM. The CDR3 loop spans 14 amino acids. As DNA, the CDR3 is TGTGCCAGCAGTTTATGGGCAGGCCCCTACGAGCAGTACTTC. Amino acid sequence: CASSLWAGPYEQYF.

The chain combines TRBV9 with TRBJ2-7; TRBD1 is a possible D gene (6 bases). V lost 3 bases and J lost 7, with 14 bases in between. Per germline, CDR1 SGDLS and CDR2 YYNGEE. The CDR3 consists of 13 residues. DNA of the CDR3: TGTGCCAGCAGCGAACAACAGGGAAGGGAGCAGTACTTC. It codes for CASSEQQGREQYF. Looking up the rest from reference TRBV9 and TRBJ2-7 gives the full variable domain: DSGVTQTPKHLITATGQRVTLRCSPRSGDLSVYWYQQSLDQGLQFLIQYYNGEERAKGNILERFSAQQFPDLHSELNLSSLELGDSALYFCASSEQQGREQYFGPGTRLTVT.

V is TRBV10-3 and J is TRBJ2-1, with a possible D match to TRBD1 (6 bases). Germline V CDR1 and CDR2: ENHRY, SYGVKD. The V end lost 5 bases, the J end lost 8 bases, and 31 bases lay between the germline ends. The CDR3 has 19 amino acids. The CDR3 region has the DNA TGTGCCATCAGTTCAAGCACTTTCACAGGGTCCCTTTTGTTTGATGAGCAGTTCTTC. Its protein is CAISSSTFTGSLLFDEQFF.

This chain joins TRBV19 and TRBJ1-5; possible D gene TRBD1, 6 bases. The germline gives CDR1 LNHDA, CDR2 SQIVND (reference sequence). This CDR3 is built from 14 residues. V was clipped by 7 bases and J by 6 bases, with 16 bases between them. The CDR3 DNA is TGTGCCAGTATCCCCGGGCAGGGGCGTCAGCCCCAGCATTTT. Its translation: CASIPGQGRQPQHF.

This rearrangement joins TRBV6-5 to TRBJ2-7; the match to TRBD1 covers 9 bases. The CDR3 totals 14 residues. The trim removed 7 bases at V and 6 bases at J, leaving 10 bases unmatched. Germline lookup yields CDR1 MNHEY and CDR2 SVGAGI. The CDR3 region is CASTKPGTGFEQYF. CDR3 nucleotide sequence: TGTGCCAGCACCAAACCCGGGACAGGGTTCGAGCAGTACTTC.

The rearrangement links TRBV9 to TRBJ2-2, with D perhaps matching TRBD2 (6 bases). V lost 7 bases, J lost 2 bases, and 18 bases lay in between. This CDR3 comprises 16 residues. CDR1 is SGDLS and CDR2 is YYNGEE in the germline V gene. Here the CDR3 reads CASSVQSGVNTGELFF. The CDR3 DNA follows: TGTGCCAGCTCGGTCCAATCGGGGGTTAACACCGGGGAGCTGTTTTTT.

V gene TRBV6-6 combines with J gene TRBJ1-2; 9 nucleotides agree with TRBD1. The CDR3 is made up of 15 amino acids. The ends lost 5 bases at V and 2 bases at J; junction bases unmatched: 6. Germline V gives CDR1 MNHNY, CDR2 SVGAGI (reference sequence). CDR3 nucleotide sequence: TGTGCCAGCAGTACCCCCGGGACAGGGAACTATGGCTACACCTTC. Protein sequence: CASSTPGTGNYGYTF.

The genes are TRBV5-1 and TRBJ1-6; D is unclear. V lost 0 bases and J 7 bases, leaving 5 bases between the germline ends. The V gene's germline CDR1 is SGHRS and CDR2 YFSETQ. The CDR3 is 13 residues long. The CDR3 reads CASSLGQNSPLHF. Here the CDR3 DNA reads TGCGCCAGCAGCTTGGGGCAGAATTCACCCCTCCACTTT.

The chain joins TRBV5-6 to TRBJ1-5, with TRBD1 matching over 8 bases. Germline V gene sequence: CDR1 SGHDT, CDR2 YYEEEE. There are 16 residues in the CDR3. V gave up 4 bases and J gave up 7 bases; unmatched junction bases: 13. In DNA, the CDR3 is TGTGCCAGCAGCCCCGGGACAGGCGGGGCGGGACAGCCCCAGCATTTT. Protein product: CASSPGTGGAGQPQHF.

J is TRBJ1-2 and V is TRBV2, with a possible D match to TRBD1 (6 bases). Germline V gene lookup returns CDR1 SNHLY and CDR2 FYNNEI. V was clipped by 4 bases and J by 6 bases, with 18 bases between them. This CDR3 spans 15 amino acids. This CDR3 reads CASSGGRGVMDGYTF. Here the CDR3 DNA reads TGTGCCAGCAGTGGGGGCAGGGGTGTTATGGATGGCTACACCTTC.

This clone showed up just a few times. The chain employs TRBV10-3 and TRBJ1-4; TRBD1 agrees at 7 bases. The CDR3 length is 13 residues. CDR1 ENHRY and CDR2 SYGVKD come from the germline V gene. With 6 bases clipped from V and 6 bases from J, the junction kept 4 bases outside the gene matches. CDR3 residues: CAIRSGTDEKLFF. CDR3 DNA: TGTGCCATCAGGTCAGGGACAGATGAAAAACTGTTTTTT.

The chain recombines TRBV7-2 with TRBJ2-7; TRBD2 matches 8 bases. The germline V gene has CDR1 SGHTA and CDR2 FQGNSA. CDR3 length equals 13 residues. J lost 4 bases, V lost 2 bases, and 1 base had no gene match. This chain's CDR3 is CASSLPGGYEQYF. In nucleotides, the CDR3 is TGTGCCAGCAGCTTACCGGGAGGGTACGAGCAGTACTTC.

The gene calls are TRBV27 and TRBJ2-7; the match to TRBD1 covers 8 bases. Germline V gene sequence: CDR1 MNHEY, CDR2 SMNVEV (reference sequence). The V gene end was trimmed by 5 bases and the J gene end by 5 bases; junction bases not matched to a gene: 5. CDR3 length: 13 residues. CDR3 residues: CASSDRGGHEQYF. In DNA, the CDR3 is TGTGCCAGCAGTGACAGGGGTGGCCACGAGCAGTACTTC.

The sample holds one count of this clone. This chain joins TRBV2 and TRBJ2-5; 8 nucleotides align to TRBD1. The length of the CDR3 is 13 residues. The ends lost 3 bases at V and 5 bases at J; junction bases unmatched: 2. CDR1 is SNHLY, CDR2 FYNNEI, per germline. The chain's CDR3 is CASSDRGRETQYF. Written as DNA, the CDR3 is TGTGCCAGCAGTGACAGGGGGCGGGAGACCCAGTACTTC.

Only a few counts were recorded for this clone. CDR3 bases: TGTGCCAGCAGTTTAAGTGACAGGGGAGGCTCACCCCTCCACTTT. This translates into CASSLSDRGGSPLHF. The V call is TRBV28, the J call TRBJ1-6, with TRBD1 matching over 8 bases. The germline V gene encodes CDR1 MDHEN and CDR2 SYDVKM. J lost 10 bases, V lost 2 bases, and 7 bases had no gene match. The CDR3 is 15 residues long.

The J gene is TRBJ2-7, the V gene TRBV5-1, with 9 bases identical to TRBD1. The CDR3 is made up of 14 amino acids. Per germline, CDR1 SGHRS and CDR2 YFSETQ. Unmatched junction bases numbered 7, after V lost 4 bases and J lost 5 bases. This chain's CDR3 is CASSRDRAFHEQYF. CDR3 nucleotides: TGCGCCAGCAGCCGGGACAGGGCGTTCCACGAGCAGTACTTC. The whole variable domain, remainder taken from reference TRBV5-1 and TRBJ2-7, is KAGVTQTPRYLIKTRGQQVTLSCSPISGHRSVSWYQQTPGQGLQFLFEYFSETQRNKGNFPGRFSGRQFSNSRSEMNVSTLELGDSALYLCASSRDRAFHEQYFGPGTRLTVT.